This T cell receptor beta chain came from a study of blood T cells in healthy people across ages. PBMCs, at least 6 million per sample, were isolated. A second PCR, run for roughly 7 to 12 cycles, used a sample-barcoded 5' primer plus a J-beta primer mix. Every cDNA was tagged by a template-switch adaptor with 12 random nucleotides. CDR3-containing paired-end reads numbering at least 3 million came from each sample. MiXCR, applied by TCRdb to the 5' RACE reads, yields one record per CDR3 protein. The table lists around 1.7 million distinct CDR3 sequences, approximately 28% of them singletons. V shed 6 bases, J shed 4 bases, and the junction held 10 bases outside the gene matches. Germline CDR1 reads MNHEY; CDR2 reads SVGEGT. CDR3 size: 16 residues.

The chain carries TRBV6-2 or TRBV6-3 and TRBJ2-3; 10 bases fit TRBD1. The sequence derives from a woman aged 25 to 39 in good health. Sequencing input: blood. Here the CDR3 reads CASRNLRDRGADTQYF. DNA for the CDR3: TGTGCCAGCAGGAACCTCCGGGACAGGGGTGCAGATACGCAGTATTTT.